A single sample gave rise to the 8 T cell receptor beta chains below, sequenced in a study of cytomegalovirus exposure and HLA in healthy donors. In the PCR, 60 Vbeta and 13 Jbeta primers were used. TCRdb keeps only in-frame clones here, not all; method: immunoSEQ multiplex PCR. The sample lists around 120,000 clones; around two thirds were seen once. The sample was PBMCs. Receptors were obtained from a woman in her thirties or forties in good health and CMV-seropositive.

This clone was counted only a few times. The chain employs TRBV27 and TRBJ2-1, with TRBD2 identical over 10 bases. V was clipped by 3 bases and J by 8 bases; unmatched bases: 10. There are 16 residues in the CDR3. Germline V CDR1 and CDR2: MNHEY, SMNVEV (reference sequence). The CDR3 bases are TGTGCCAGCAGTTTTGGACCCTCCGGGACTAGCGATGAGCAGTTCTTC. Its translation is CASSFGPSGTSDEQFF.

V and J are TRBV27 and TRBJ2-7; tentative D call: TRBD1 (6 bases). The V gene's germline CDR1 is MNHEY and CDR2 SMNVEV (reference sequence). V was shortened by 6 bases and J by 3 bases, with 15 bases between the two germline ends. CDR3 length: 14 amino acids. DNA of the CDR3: TGTGCCAGCAGCCCCCGAGGGGGTTACTACGAGCAGTACTTC. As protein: CASSPRGGYYEQYF.

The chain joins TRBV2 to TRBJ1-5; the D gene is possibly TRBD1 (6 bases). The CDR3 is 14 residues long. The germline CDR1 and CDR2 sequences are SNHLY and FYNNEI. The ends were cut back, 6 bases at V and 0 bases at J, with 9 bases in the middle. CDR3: CASSHRDSNQPQHF. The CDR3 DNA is TGTGCCAGCAGCCACAGGGATAGCAATCAGCCCCAGCATTTT.

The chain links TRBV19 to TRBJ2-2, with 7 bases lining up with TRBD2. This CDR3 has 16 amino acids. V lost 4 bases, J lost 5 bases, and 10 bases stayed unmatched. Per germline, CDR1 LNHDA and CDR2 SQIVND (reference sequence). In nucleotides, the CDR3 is TGTGCCAGTAGTAGTGAGGCGGGAGTCGGGACCGGGGAGCTGTTTTTT. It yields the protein CASSSEAGVGTGELFF.

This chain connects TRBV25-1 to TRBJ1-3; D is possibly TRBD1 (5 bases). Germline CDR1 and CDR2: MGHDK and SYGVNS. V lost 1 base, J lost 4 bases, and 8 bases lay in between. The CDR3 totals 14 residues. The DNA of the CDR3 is TGTGCCAGCAGTGAATCAGGGTCCGGAAACACCATATATTTT. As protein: CASSESGSGNTIYF. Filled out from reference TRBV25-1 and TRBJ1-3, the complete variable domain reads EADIYQTPRYLVIGTGKKITLECSQTMGHDKMYWYQQDPGMELHLIHYSYGVNSTEKGDLSSESTVSRIRTEHFPLTLESARPSHTSQYLCASSESGSGNTIYFGEGSWLTVV.

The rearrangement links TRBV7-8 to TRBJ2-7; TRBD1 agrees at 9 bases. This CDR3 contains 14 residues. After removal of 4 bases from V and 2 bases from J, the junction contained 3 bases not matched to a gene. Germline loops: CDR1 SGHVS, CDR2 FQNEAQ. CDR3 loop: CASSYGQGTYEQYF. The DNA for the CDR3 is TGTGCCAGCAGCTATGGACAGGGGACCTACGAGCAGTACTTC.

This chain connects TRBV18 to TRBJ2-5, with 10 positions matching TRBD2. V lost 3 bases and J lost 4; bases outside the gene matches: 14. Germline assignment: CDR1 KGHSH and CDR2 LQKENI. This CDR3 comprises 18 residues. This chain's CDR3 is CASSPLGGTSDAIETQYF. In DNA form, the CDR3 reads TGTGCCAGCTCACCCCTCGGCGGGACTAGCGACGCAATAGAGACCCAGTACTTC.

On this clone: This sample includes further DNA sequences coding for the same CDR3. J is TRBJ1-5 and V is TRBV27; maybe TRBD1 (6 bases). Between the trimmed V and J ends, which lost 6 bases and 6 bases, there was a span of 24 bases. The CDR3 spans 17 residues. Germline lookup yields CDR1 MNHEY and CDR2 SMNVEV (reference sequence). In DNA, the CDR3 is TGTGCCAGCAGCCAACGACAAACAACAGGGCAGGGTCAGCCCCAGCATTTT. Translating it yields CASSQRQTTGQGQPQHF.